The source of this TCR beta chain is a study of blood T cell repertoires in COVID-19. Study background: There were acute and convalescent COVID-19 samples, and they came from the United States, Italy and Spain. The analysed material was cDNA or gDNA that came from T cells, B-cell-depleted T cells, or PBMCs.

Germline lookup yields CDR1 DFQATT and CDR2 SNEGSKA (reference sequence). V lost 3 bases, J lost 1 base, and 16 bases lay in between. The CDR3 runs 16 residues. In the original analysis: Reference gene primer amplification in the assay estimated nucleated cell counts. Here immunoSEQ multiplex PCR was the method, and the copy in TCRdb shows in-frame clones only, minus some. V and J calls and clone size are copied from that table; D and trimming were computed from the DNA. The table has approximately 280,000 clones, approximately 90% seen once; the top ten hold about 4.6%. The source is a man aged 40-55 years with acute or convalescent COVID-19. Sequenced material: peripheral blood. V usage is TRBV20-1 and J usage is TRBJ2-1, with D maybe TRBD1 (5 bases). CDR3 DNA sequence: TGCAGTGCTAGTGGGGCAGCTGGCGAATCCTACAATGAGCAGTTCTTC. This gives the protein CSASGAAGESYNEQFF.